This TCR beta chain was captured by sequencing in a study of identical twins (dated by TCRdb to 2016 to 2017). Turning to the overall study: To test whether fetal clonotypes persist, the study used deep sequencing on TCR alpha and beta repertoires from monozygotic twins, unrelated adults of various ages, and cord blood. Replicate twin experiments were performed at different times using different library preparation protocols to rule out contamination.

There are 15 amino acids in the CDR3, from cysteine to phenylalanine inclusive. Of the read, only the CDR3 DNA is kept; its 45 bases are in frame from base 1. V is reduced by 5 bases and J by 4 bases, leaving a spacing of 17 bases between them. CDR1 and CDR2, per the germline V gene, are MDHEN and SYDVKM. Broad study findings and their caveats: Because the same donors could not be followed over many years, the conclusions depended on cross-sectional statistical analysis. Invariant T cells such as MAIT and iNKT could partly confound zero-insertion analyses, though diverse VJ usage argued against this for most clonotypes. Abundant cord blood beta clonotypes had fewer insertions, young adult naive repertoires showed a similar but weaker trend, and memory repertoires showed no such trend. In monozygotic twins, recombination models systematically underestimated out-of-frame TCR alpha sharing, but the models matched the sharing seen between unrelated individuals. Compared with coincidental sharing between unrelated individuals, an excess of low generation-probability sequences was observed among out-of-frame TCR alpha sequences shared between twins. The excess sharing between twins in beta out-of-frame sequences was weaker because fewer shared sequences reduced the signal-to-noise ratio.

Every donor in the study was a healthy Caucasian. Three unrelated non-twin adults were also sequenced: a male aged 18 to 30, a male aged 50 to 60 and a female aged 50 to 60. Using Miltenyi CD45RO+ enrichment and human naive T-cell isolation kits, memory (CD45RO+) and naive T cells were isolated from PBMC. This clonotype was seen at least ten times. Its antigen target is currently unknown. No base-level quality is on record; no much larger clone is a single base apart. The method behind the library was 5' RACE. Reads for this sample came from an Illumina HiSeq 2000. A universal primer binding site was introduced by template switching, and a unique molecular identifier was present in the final cDNA, enabling accurate counting of TCR cDNA molecules. Specific primers in the conserved constant-segment region were used to synthesize first-strand cDNA for the TCR alpha and beta chains. To control for contamination, each cDNA library was double barcoded with a SMART-Mk sample barcode plus Illumina barcodes. TruSeq adapter sequences and Illumina sample barcodes were added in two successive PCR steps. Sequencing of the TCR alpha and beta cDNA libraries was done on the Illumina HiSeq platform using custom primers. Regarding the original processing steps: Unique molecular identifiers were extracted from raw reads with MiGEC, and CDR3 positions were determined with MiXCR. For each individual, recombination models were inferred using an EM algorithm with the repgenHMM and IGoR tools. Shared clonotype analysis was performed with the tcR package in R, normalizing sharing by the product of cloneset sizes. To study raw recombination without the effects of thymic and clonal selection, out-of-frame nonproductive sequences were analyzed. TCRdb redid the processing of the public reads, applying fastp at Q25 and MiXCR, and retained in-frame beta chains. Here each entry gathers all rows of one CDR3 protein and keeps the most common genes and DNA. TCRdb assigned the V and J calls; the authors' analysis was not used. The sample table lists hundreds of thousands of distinct CDR3 sequences, roughly 6% of them with a count of one. 1.5% to 2% of the sample rests with the top ten.

Sample: naive T cells sorted from blood. Interpreted using the paper, the cell subset or site label stands for: cells isolated with a human naive T-cell isolation kit. This TCR was sampled from a man between 18 and 35 years old in good health. Recombination linked TRBV28 to TRBJ2-5; perhaps TRBD1 is the D gene, with 8 bases matching. The nucleotide sequence is given as TGTGCCAGCAGTCTCGTGGACAGGGAGGGAGAGACCCAGTACTTC. Its translation reads: CASSLVDREGETQYF.